The rows below give T cell receptor beta chains drawn from one sample of a study of blood T cell repertoires in COVID-19. Profiled with immunoSEQ multiplex PCR; TCRdb holds only in-frame clones, not every one. Of 150,000 to 250,000 clones listed, about 80% were seen once; the top ten hold 6.5% to 7%. The sample taken for sequencing was peripheral blood. The origin of the receptors is a human donor with acute or convalescent COVID-19. The donor label of this sample is uncertain. The CDR3 runs from the conserved cysteine through the conserved F or W. D genes are given only for firm matches. Not all rows give a size; the values are once, few, many and, for expanded clones, a class.

TRBJ2-1 . . TRBV30 CAWNAGPYNEQFF TGTGCCTGGAACGCGGGACCCTACAATGAGCAGTTCTTC
TRBJ2-7 TRBD2 . TRBV11-1 CASSLLAGAHEQYF TGTGCCAGCAGTCTACTAGCGGGAGCCCACGAGCAGTACTTC
TRBJ2-5 TRBD1 . TRBV27 CASSSPGTGIQETQYF TGTGCCAGCAGTTCGCCCGGGACAGGGATCCAAGAGACCCAGTACTTC
TRBJ2-2 TRBD1 . TRBV14 CASSHRRGQGPGELFF TGTGCCAGCAGCCACCGCAGGGGGCAAGGGCCCGGGGAGCTGTTTTTT
TRBJ2-7 . . TRBV2 CASSASDPGLVEQYF TGTGCCAGCAGTGCCAGCGACCCCGGTTTGGTCGAGCAGTACTTC
TRBJ2-3 . . TRBV19 CASRTDRLSTDTQYF TGTGCCAGTAGGACTGACAGGCTTAGCACAGATACGCAGTATTTT
TRBJ1-4 TRBD1 . TRBV19 CASSLQGMVVGEKLFF TGTGCCAGTAGTTTACAGGGGATGGTCGTTGGTGAAAAACTGTTTTTT
TRBJ2-1 TRBD2 few TRBV7-8 CASSLVVTSGRGAYNEQFF TGTGCCAGCAGCTTAGTTGTGACTAGCGGAAGGGGGGCCTACAATGAGCAGTTCTTC
TRBJ1-2 . few TRBV30 CAWSVGGRYGYTF TGTGCCTGGAGTGTCGGGGGGCGATATGGCTACACCTTC
TRBJ1-5 TRBD1 . TRBV24-1 CATSDSTGGNQPQHF TGTGCCACCAGTGATTCGACAGGGGGGAATCAGCCCCAGCATTTT
TRBJ2-1 TRBD2 . TRBV11-2 CASSLGKGLAGTQANEQFF TGTGCCAGCAGCTTAGGAAAAGGACTAGCGGGTACCCAGGCCAATGAGCAGTTCTTC
TRBJ1-1 . . TRBV6-2/TRBV6-3 CASSYQTGFISTEAFF TGTGCCAGCAGTTACCAGACGGGTTTCATTTCCACTGAAGCTTTCTTT
TRBJ2-1 TRBD2 . TRBV3-1/TRBV3-2 CASSQVAGVGNEQFF TGTGCCAGTAGCCAAGTAGCGGGAGTGGGGAATGAGCAGTTCTTC
TRBJ1-4 . . TRBV4-3 CASSQERSTARGEKLFF TGCGCCAGCAGCCAAGAGAGATCGACAGCTCGGGGGGAAAAACTGTTTTTT
TRBJ2-2 . . TRBV19 CASSIRRNTGELFF TGTGCCAGTAGTATAAGGAGGAACACCGGGGAGCTGTTTTTT
TRBJ1-1 . . TRBV4-1 CASSHLGQYDTEAFF TGCGCCAGCAGCCACCTGGGGCAGTACGACACTGAAGCTTTCTTT
TRBJ2-5 TRBD1 . TRBV7-7 CASSKTGAPFQETQYF TGTGCCAGCAGCAAAACAGGGGCTCCCTTCCAAGAGACCCAGTACTTC
TRBJ2-3 TRBD2 . TRBV9 CASSVTRAGGSTDTQYF TGTGCCAGCAGCGTAACCCGAGCGGGAGGTAGCACAGATACGCAGTATTTT
TRBJ1-3 . . TRBV9 CASSRQVSPGNTIYF TGTGCCAGCAGCCGACAAGTATCTCCTGGAAACACCATATATTTT
TRBJ2-2 TRBD1 many TRBV10-1 CANYRGYNTGELFF TGCGCCAACTACAGGGGATATAACACCGGGGAGCTGTTTTTT
TRBJ2-6 TRBD2 once TRBV10-3 CAISVGLAGAGANVLTF TGTGCCATCAGTGTGGGATTAGCGGGAGCTGGGGCCAACGTCCTGACTTTC
TRBJ1-4 . . TRBV6-5 CASLLPTNEKLFF TGTGCCAGCCTCCTACCAACTAATGAAAAACTGTTTTTT
TRBJ1-1 . once TRBV3-1/TRBV3-2 CASSQRGVTEAFF TGTGCCAGCAGCCAACGGGGGGTTACTGAAGCTTTCTTT
TRBJ1-4 TRBD1 few TRBV19 CASSPGQSPNEKLFF TGTGCCAGTAGTCCGGGACAGTCGCCCAATGAAAAACTGTTTTTT
TRBJ2-1 TRBD2 . TRBV29-1 CSAALRLAGAYNEQFF TGCAGCGCAGCCCTCCGACTAGCGGGAGCCTACAATGAGCAGTTCTTC
TRBJ2-7 TRBD2 . TRBV13 CASSLAGTTDF TGTGCCAGCAGCCTAGCCGGGACTACTGATTTC
TRBJ2-3 TRBD2 . TRBV7-9 CASGQLAGGGDTQYF TGTGCCAGCGGACAACTAGCGGGAGGTGGGGATACGCAGTATTTT
TRBJ1-3 . . TRBV30 CAWSVEVTGYSSGNTIYF TGTGCCTGGAGTGTAGAGGTGACAGGCTATTCCTCTGGAAACACCATATATTTT
TRBJ2-5 . . TRBV3-1/TRBV3-2 CASSPKKGQETQYF TGTGCCAGCAGCCCTAAAAAGGGGCAGGAGACCCAGTACTTC
TRBJ2-6 . . TRBV3-1/TRBV3-2 CASSQSSSGANVLTF TGTGCCAGCAGCCAATCGAGCTCTGGGGCCAACGTCCTGACTTTC
TRBJ2-2 TRBD2 . TRBV3-1/TRBV3-2 CASSRDLAGAGELFF TGTGCCAGCAGCCGCGATCTAGCGGGGGCCGGGGAGCTGTTTTTT
TRBJ1-1 . . TRBV2 CASRRMNTEAFF TGTGCCAGCAGGAGAATGAACACTGAAGCTTTCTTT
TRBJ1-5 TRBD1 . TRBV7-9 CASSLDRSNQPQHF TGTGCCAGCAGCTTGGACAGGAGCAATCAGCCCCAGCATTTT
TRBJ2-1 TRBD2 . TRBV5-1 CASSSRLARDNEQFF TGCGCCAGCAGCTCCAGACTAGCGAGAGACAATGAGCAGTTCTTC
TRBJ2-5 . . TRBV11-2 CASSFKETQYF TGTGCCAGCAGCTTTAAAGAGACCCAGTACTTC
TRBJ2-1 . few TRBV6-5 CASSYGQFAYNEQFF TGTGCCAGCAGTTACGGCCAGTTCGCCTACAATGAGCAGTTCTTC
TRBJ2-3 . once TRBV6-5 CASWSRTNTDTQYF TGTGCCAGCTGGTCCAGGACTAACACAGATACGCAGTATTTT
TRBJ2-2 . many TRBV28 CASRPGIPTGELFF TGTGCCAGCAGGCCGGGAATCCCCACCGGGGAGCTGTTTTTT
TRBJ1-1 TRBD1 . TRBV27 CASTTGVPKMNTEAFF TGTGCCAGCACCACAGGGGTCCCCAAGATGAACACTGAAGCTTTCTTT
TRBJ1-6 . . TRBV7-9 CASSFWSSYNSPLHF TGTGCCAGCAGCTTCTGGAGCTCCTATAATTCACCCCTCCACTTT
TRBJ2-7 . . TRBV6-5 CASSHRASYEQYF TGTGCCAGCAGCCACAGGGCCTCCTACGAGCAGTACTTC
TRBJ1-3 TRBD1 few TRBV19 CASTDSLRQGVTGNTIYF TGTGCCAGTACGGATTCCCTCAGACAGGGAGTTACGGGAAACACCATATATTTT
TRBJ2-2 TRBD1 . TRBV10-2 CASSESTGGSGELFF TGCGCCAGCAGTGAGTCCACAGGGGGGTCCGGGGAGCTGTTTTTT
TRBJ2-1 . . TRBV7-9 CASSLPRDFRGDEQFF TGTGCCAGCAGCTTACCGAGGGACTTTCGGGGAGATGAGCAGTTCTTC
TRBJ1-2 TRBD1 few TRBV19 CASSKQGFYGYTF TGTGCCAGTAGTAAACAGGGGTTCTATGGCTACACCTTC
TRBJ2-1 TRBD2 few TRBV7-8 CASTLAGGRSYNEQFF TGTGCCAGCACTCTAGCGGGAGGGCGCTCCTACAATGAGCAGTTCTTC
TRBJ2-5 TRBD2 . TRBV11-2 CASSPGTSGRAAETQYF TGTGCCAGCAGCCCCGGGACTAGCGGGAGGGCCGCGGAGACCCAGTACTTC
TRBJ2-1 TRBD2 . TRBV4-2 CASSQGWASGKDEQFF TGTGCCAGCAGCCAAGGTTGGGCTAGCGGGAAGGATGAGCAGTTCTTC
TRBJ1-5 . . TRBV28 CASSYVQGGNQPQHF TGTGCCAGCAGTTACGTACAGGGAGGCAATCAGCCCCAGCATTTT
TRBJ2-1 . . TRBV4-1 CASMVRVKNEQFF TGCGCCAGTATGGTACGGGTGAAGAATGAGCAGTTCTTC
TRBJ2-1 TRBD2 . TRBV5-4 CASSLGLAGGYNEQFF TGTGCCAGCAGCTTGGGACTAGCGGGAGGGTACAATGAGCAGTTCTTC
TRBJ1-2 . few TRBV3-1/TRBV3-2 CASSQGGHKGQGYGYTF TGTGCCAGCAGCCAAGGGGGACACAAGGGACAAGGTTATGGCTACACCTTC
TRBJ2-5 TRBD1 . TRBV2 CASSVGGRQGAWETQYF TGTGCCAGCAGCGTGGGCGGGCGACAGGGGGCTTGGGAGACCCAGTACTTC